This is a list of T cell receptor beta chains from one sample in a study of Graves' ophthalmopathy and Graves' hyperthyroidism. TCRdb reprocessed the multiplex PCR reads via MiXCR and lists one record per CDR3 protein. The repertoire holds roughly 350,000 distinct CDR3 sequences, about a sixth seen once, with roughly 2.4% in the top ten. Sample: peripheral blood. Receptors were obtained from an adult woman with stable Graves' hyperthyroidism. The CDR3 runs from the conserved cysteine through the conserved F or W. D genes are given only for firm matches. Only part of the rows carry a size: once, few, many, or a class if the clone is expanded.

V: TRBV24-1
size: many
J: TRBJ2-5
D: NA
DNA: TGTGCCACCAGTGGCCGTGGACTAGGGGGGGAGACCCAGTACTTC
CDR3: CATSGRGLGGETQYF

V: TRBV9
size: NA
J: TRBJ1-3
D: NA
DNA: TGTGCCAGCAGCGTAGCAGGGTTCGGAAACACCATATATTTT
CDR3: CASSVAGFGNTIYF

V: TRBV28
size: many
J: TRBJ2-5
D: TRBD2
DNA: TGTACCAGCAGTTTGCCCACTTCGCGGGAGTACCAAGAGACCCAGTACTTC
CDR3: CTSSLPTSREYQETQYF

V: TRBV20-1
size: many
J: TRBJ2-7
D: TRBD1
DNA: TGCAGTGCAACCGGGACAGAAGTCTACGAGCAGTACTTC
CDR3: CSATGTEVYEQYF

V: TRBV24-1
size: few
J: TRBJ2-7
D: TRBD1
DNA: TGTGCCACCTCCATTCCCGGGACAGGCGAGCAGTACTTC
CDR3: CATSIPGTGEQYF

V: TRBV7-2
size: many
J: TRBJ2-7
D: NA
DNA: TGTGCCAGCAGCTCTTTTAGGGTCACCTACGAGCAGTACTTC
CDR3: CASSSFRVTYEQYF

V: TRBV20-1
size: many
J: TRBJ2-7
D: TRBD2
DNA: TGCAGTGCTAGAGCACTAGCGGGACCGAGCTCCTACGAGCAGTACTTC
CDR3: CSARALAGPSSYEQYF

V: TRBV20-1
size: many
J: TRBJ1-1
D: NA
DNA: TGCAGTGCTGCGAAACAGGGCCCAAACACTGAAGCTTTCTTT
CDR3: CSAAKQGPNTEAFF

V: TRBV9
size: many
J: TRBJ1-1
D: NA
DNA: TGTGCCAGCAGCGTAGACCTACTCCAGGAAGCTTTCTTT
CDR3: CASSVDLLQEAFF

V: TRBV18
size: many
J: TRBJ2-7
D: NA
DNA: TGTGCCAGCTCAGGCGTCGGGGGCTACGAGCAGTACTTC
CDR3: CASSGVGGYEQYF

V: TRBV5-5
size: NA
J: TRBJ1-1
D: NA
DNA: TGTGCCAGCAGCATCACGGGAGGGGTGAACACTGAAGCTTTCTTT
CDR3: CASSITGGVNTEAFF

V: TRBV27
size: few
J: TRBJ2-4
D: TRBD2
DNA: TGTGCCAGCAGTCCCATGGGGACTAGCGGGGGCTATGAGAAGTTCTTC
CDR3: CASSPMGTSGGYEKFF

V: TRBV29-1
size: many
J: TRBJ1-5
D: NA
DNA: TGCAGCGTAGGCGGGGGCGTTGAGCAGCCCCAGCATTTT
CDR3: CSVGGGVEQPQHF

V: TRBV28
size: many
J: TRBJ2-7
D: TRBD2
DNA: TGTGCCAGCAGTTCAACCGGGACTAGCGGGAGGGCTGGGCAGTACTTC
CDR3: CASSSTGTSGRAGQYF

V: TRBV5-1
size: many
J: TRBJ2-5
D: TRBD2
DNA: TGCGCCAGCAGGGGGGGGACCCTGCAAGAGACCCAGTACTTC
CDR3: CASRGGTLQETQYF

V: TRBV7-9
size: many
J: TRBJ1-1
D: NA
DNA: TGTGCCAGCAGCACCCCAGGGGATCATCGGGCTTTCTTT
CDR3: CASSTPGDHRAFF

V: TRBV5-6
size: many
J: TRBJ2-5
D: TRBD2
DNA: TGTGCCAGCAGCTTGGTCCTAGCGGTTCCCCAAGAGACCCAGTACTTC
CDR3: CASSLVLAVPQETQYF

V: TRBV6-1
size: many
J: TRBJ2-5
D: NA
DNA: TGTGCCAGCAGGCAACCCAGCTCAGGGGTAGGAGAGACCCAGTACTTC
CDR3: CASRQPSSGVGETQYF

V: TRBV6-5
size: many
J: TRBJ2-7
D: TRBD2
DNA: TGTGCCAGCAGTTACTCGGCGGGAGGGCCTTACGAGCAGTACTTC
CDR3: CASSYSAGGPYEQYF

V: TRBV19
size: many
J: TRBJ1-5
D: NA
DNA: TGTGCCAGTAGTGGATGGACAGACAATCAGCCCCAGCATTTT
CDR3: CASSGWTDNQPQHF

V: TRBV11-2
size: many
J: TRBJ2-5
D: TRBD2
DNA: TGTGCCAGCAGCCCTCCCCTGGGGACTAGCGGAAGCCAAGAGACCCAGTACTTC
CDR3: CASSPPLGTSGSQETQYF

V: TRBV20-1
size: many
J: TRBJ2-5
D: TRBD2
DNA: TGCAGTGCTAGAGATCAAGCGGGAGGAGAGACCCAGTACTTC
CDR3: CSARDQAGGETQYF

V: TRBV18
size: NA
J: TRBJ2-7
D: TRBD2
DNA: TGTGCCAGCTCACCCCTGGGGACTAGCGCCTCCTACGAGCAGTACTTC
CDR3: CASSPLGTSASYEQYF

V: TRBV12-5
size: many
J: TRBJ2-6
D: NA
DNA: TGTGCTAGTGTGCCAGCGACAGGTCAGAGCTCTGGGGCCAACGTCCTGACTTTC
CDR3: CASVPATGQSSGANVLTF

V: TRBV28
size: NA
J: TRBJ2-4
D: NA
DNA: TGTGCTAGCAGTCACTATCCCCTAGCCAAAAACATTCAGTACTTC
CDR3: CASSHYPLAKNIQYF

V: TRBV19
size: many
J: TRBJ1-5
D: NA
DNA: TGTGCCAGTACCCTTCATAAAAGCCTGGGCAATCAGCCCCAGCATTTT
CDR3: CASTLHKSLGNQPQHF

V: TRBV6-1
size: many
J: TRBJ2-5
D: NA
DNA: TGTGCCAGCAGCAAACGACAAGAGACCCAGTACTTC
CDR3: CASSKRQETQYF

V: TRBV5-8
size: many
J: TRBJ2-7
D: NA
DNA: TGTGCCAGCAGCATCTTGTCAACCTCTCAGCAGTACTTC
CDR3: CASSILSTSQQYF

V: TRBV20-1
size: many
J: TRBJ2-7
D: TRBD2
DNA: TGCAGTGCTAGACCAAATAGCGGGAGGGCCGGCTACGAGCAGTACTTC
CDR3: CSARPNSGRAGYEQYF

V: TRBV10-3
size: many
J: TRBJ1-1
D: NA
DNA: TGTGCCATCAGGATACAGGGTGGGCGCACTGAAGCTTTCTTT
CDR3: CAIRIQGGRTEAFF

V: TRBV6-1
size: many
J: TRBJ2-7
D: NA
DNA: TGTGCCAGCAGTCCAGTCGGACACGGTTGGACCTACGAGCAGTACTTC
CDR3: CASSPVGHGWTYEQYF

V: TRBV20-1
size: many
J: TRBJ2-5
D: NA
DNA: TGCAGTGCTAGAGATGCCAGAAACACAGTCCAAGAGACCCAGTACTTC
CDR3: CSARDARNTVQETQYF

V: TRBV3-1
size: NA
J: TRBJ1-5
D: NA
DNA: TGTGCCAGCAGCCAAAACGGACAGAATCAGCCCCAGCATTTT
CDR3: CASSQNGQNQPQHF

V: TRBV12-3/TRBV12-4
size: many
J: TRBJ1-1
D: NA
DNA: TGTGCCAGCAGCTTGTACGGGGGAGGTGTCACTGAAGCTTTCTTT
CDR3: CASSLYGGGVTEAFF

V: TRBV11-2
size: many
J: TRBJ2-5
D: TRBD1
DNA: TGTGCCAGCATCCCCCCGGACAGGGAAGAGACCCAGTACTTC
CDR3: CASIPPDREETQYF

V: TRBV12-3/TRBV12-4
size: NA
J: TRBJ1-3
D: TRBD1
DNA: TGTGCCAGCATTCCGACAGGGCCTGGAAACACCATATATTTT
CDR3: CASIPTGPGNTIYF

V: TRBV20-1
size: many
J: TRBJ2-5
D: TRBD1
DNA: TGCAGTGTAGTACAGGGGGTTCAAGAGACCCAGTACTTC
CDR3: CSVVQGVQETQYF

V: TRBV6-1
size: NA
J: TRBJ1-2
D: NA
DNA: TGTGCCAGCAGGAGCCCGGCCAGGGGCCGGGCCTATGGCTACACCTTC
CDR3: CASRSPARGRAYGYTF

V: TRBV6-4
size: many
J: TRBJ2-7
D: NA
DNA: TGTGCCAGCAGGACCGACACGGTGGCAGGGCACCCGTACGAGCAGTACTTC
CDR3: CASRTDTVAGHPYEQYF

V: TRBV12-3/TRBV12-4
size: many
J: TRBJ2-7
D: TRBD2
DNA: TGTGCCAGCAGTCCACCGGGACTAGCGGGAAGGGAGCAGTACTTC
CDR3: CASSPPGLAGREQYF

V: TRBV7-2
size: many
J: TRBJ1-1
D: TRBD1
DNA: TGTGCCAGCAGCCCCTGGACAGGGGGGTTGGGCACTGAAGCTTTCTTT
CDR3: CASSPWTGGLGTEAFF

V: TRBV7-2
size: many
J: TRBJ2-2
D: NA
DNA: TGTGCCAGCAGCTTAGGGCGCTTGCGGGGCCCGAGGGGCACCGGGGAGCTGTTTTTT
CDR3: CASSLGRLRGPRGTGELFF

V: TRBV20-1
size: many
J: TRBJ2-4
D: NA
DNA: TGCAGTGCTAGTACGCGCGGTATAGCCAAAAACATTCAGTACTTC
CDR3: CSASTRGIAKNIQYF

V: TRBV24-1
size: NA
J: TRBJ2-7
D: NA
DNA: TGTGCCACCAGTTCTGCAGGGGATGACTACGAGCAGTACTTC
CDR3: CATSSAGDDYEQYF

V: TRBV28
size: NA
J: TRBJ2-5
D: NA
DNA: TGTGCCAGCGGGACATTTGAGACCCAGTACTTC
CDR3: CASGTFETQYF

V: TRBV29-1
size: many
J: TRBJ2-7
D: NA
DNA: TGCAGCGTTGAAGATCCCCTAAAGGGCTACGAGCAGTACTTC
CDR3: CSVEDPLKGYEQYF

V: TRBV6-2/TRBV6-3
size: many
J: TRBJ2-7
D: TRBD2
DNA: TGTGCCAGCAGAAGCGGTGATAGCGGGAGCAGGAGGGAGCAGTACTTC
CDR3: CASRSGDSGSRREQYF

V: TRBV6-4
size: many
J: TRBJ1-6
D: TRBD1
DNA: TGTGCCAGCACTGAACGGTGGGACAGGGTTTTGGCAAGCTCCTATAATTCACCCCTCCACTTT
CDR3: CASTERWDRVLASSYNSPLHF

V: TRBV7-2
size: NA
J: TRBJ2-5
D: NA
DNA: TGTGCCAGCAGCCCAAGTAGGGCGCAAGAGACCCAGTACTTC
CDR3: CASSPSRAQETQYF

V: TRBV6-2/TRBV6-3
size: NA
J: TRBJ1-1
D: TRBD1
DNA: TGTGCCAGCAGCTATACCTCGGGACAGGGTTTTGACACTGAAGCTTTCTTT
CDR3: CASSYTSGQGFDTEAFF